The clone carrying this T cell receptor (beta chain) has just a few counts. The data belong to a study of shared clonotypes between healthy human individuals. Generated by immunoSEQ multiplex PCR, the TCRdb table keeps only in-frame clones and is missing some. The sample carries 2,500,000 or so clones, approximately 92% recorded once. Germline V CDR1 and CDR2: LNHDA, SQIVND (reference sequence). The CDR3 runs to 13 residues. V lost 7 bases to trimming and J lost 5 bases, with 12 bases between them. V gene TRBV19 combines with J gene TRBJ1-5; tentative D call: TRBD1 (5 bases). The TCR originated in a man aged 18 to 30 in good health. Sequencing was performed on naive CD4+ T cells sorted from blood. Regarding subset: CD45RA+ positively selected. CDR3 protein: CASTGLMDQPQHF. The CDR3 DNA reads TGTGCCAGTACAGGGCTAATGGATCAGCCCCAGCATTTT.